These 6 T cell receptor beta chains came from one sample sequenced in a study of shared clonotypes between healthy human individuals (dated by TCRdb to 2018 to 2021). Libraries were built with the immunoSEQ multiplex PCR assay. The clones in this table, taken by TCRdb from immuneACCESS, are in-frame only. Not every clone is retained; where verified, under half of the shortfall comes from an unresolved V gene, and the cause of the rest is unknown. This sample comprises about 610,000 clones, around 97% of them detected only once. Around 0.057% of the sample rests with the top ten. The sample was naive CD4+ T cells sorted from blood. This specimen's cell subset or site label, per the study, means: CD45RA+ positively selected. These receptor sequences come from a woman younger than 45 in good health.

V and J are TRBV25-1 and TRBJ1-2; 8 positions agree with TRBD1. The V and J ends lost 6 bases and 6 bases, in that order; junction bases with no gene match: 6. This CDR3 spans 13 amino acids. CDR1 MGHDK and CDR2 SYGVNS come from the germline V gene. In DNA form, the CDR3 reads TGTGCCAGCAGAGGGACAGGCTCGGATGGCTACACCTTC. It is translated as CASRGTGSDGYTF.

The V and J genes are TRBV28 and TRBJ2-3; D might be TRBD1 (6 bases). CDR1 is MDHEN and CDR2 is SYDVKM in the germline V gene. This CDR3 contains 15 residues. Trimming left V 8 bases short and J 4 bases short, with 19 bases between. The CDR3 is CASSKQGLSSDTQYF. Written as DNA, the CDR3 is TGTGCCAGCTCTAAGCAGGGGCTATCCTCAGATACGCAGTATTTT.

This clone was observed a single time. The CDR3 coding sequence is TGCGCCAGCAGCCACCAGGGAGGGGACGGTGGTCAGCCCCAGCATTTT. Its translation: CASSHQGGDGGQPQHF. This chain links TRBV4-1 with TRBJ1-5; tentative D call: TRBD1 (5 bases). Trimming took 3 bases from V and 6 from J, leaving 18 bases between them. The CDR3 totals 16 residues. Germline loops: CDR1 MGHRA, CDR2 YSYEKL.

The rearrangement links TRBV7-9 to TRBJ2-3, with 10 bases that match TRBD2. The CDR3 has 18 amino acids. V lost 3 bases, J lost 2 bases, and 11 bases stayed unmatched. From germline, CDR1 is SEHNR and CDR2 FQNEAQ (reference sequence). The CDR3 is CASSLIPSGRSPTDTQYF. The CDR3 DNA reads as TGTGCCAGCAGCTTGATCCCTAGCGGGAGATCCCCCACAGATACGCAGTATTTT.

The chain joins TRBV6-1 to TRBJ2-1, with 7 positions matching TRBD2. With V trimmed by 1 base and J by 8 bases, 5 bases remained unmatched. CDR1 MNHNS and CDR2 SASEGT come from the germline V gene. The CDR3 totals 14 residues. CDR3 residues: CASSEGGRIYEQFF. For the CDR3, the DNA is TGTGCCAGCAGTGAAGGCGGGAGAATATATGAGCAGTTCTTC.

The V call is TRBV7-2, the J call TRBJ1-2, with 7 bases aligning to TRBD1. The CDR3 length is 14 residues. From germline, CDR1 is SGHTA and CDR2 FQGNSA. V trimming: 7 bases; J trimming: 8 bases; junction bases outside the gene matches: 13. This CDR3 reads CASTRGQLLSGYTF. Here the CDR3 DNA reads TGTGCCAGCACCCGGGGACAGCTACTGTCCGGCTACACCTTC.